The 27 T cell receptor beta chains reported below all come from one sample, sequenced in a study of Tregs in tolerant kidney transplant recipients. The repertoire was sequenced with immunoSEQ multiplex PCR; TCRdb's copy has only in-frame clones and lacks some. This sample has about 50,000 clones, with roughly 90% found just once. Recipients received nonmyeloablative bone marrow transplants from related graft donors, with transient mixed chimerism. Specimen: CD8+ T cells from blood (PBMCs), collected 12 months after the transplant. All receptors derive from a human patient who received a combined kidney and bone marrow transplant. Some T cells could come from the graft donor.

V and J are TRBV7-3 and TRBJ2-4, with 10 bases fitting TRBD2. The CDR3 extends over 14 amino acids. The ends lost 6 bases at V and 8 bases at J; junction bases unmatched: 7. Germline CDR1 and CDR2: SGHTA and FQGTGA. The CDR3 is CASSQRGGRDIQYF. CDR3 DNA: TGTGCCAGCAGTCAGCGGGGGGGCAGGGACATTCAGTACTTC.

Turning to this clone: The limits of the CDR3 on the DNA are not certain, so only TCRdb's listed CDR3 is given. The CDR3 sequence: CASSKVAWGISYTEAFF. This rearrangement joins TRBV21-1 to TRBJ1-1. TRBV21-1 is a recognized pseudogene. The CDR3 spans 17 residues, counting both ends.

This chain links TRBV6-5 with TRBJ2-3; D possibly corresponds to TRBD2 (5 bases). Per germline, CDR1 MNHEY and CDR2 SVGAGI. Between the trimmed V and J ends, which lost 4 bases and 2 bases, there was a span of 10 bases. CDR3 length: 14 amino acids. The CDR3 nucleotides are TGTGCCAGCAGTTCAGGCGGGCACACAGATACGCAGTATTTT. Translating it yields CASSSGGHTDTQYF.

The chain carries TRBV5-4 and TRBJ1-2, with 11 bases lining up with TRBD1. The germline V gene has CDR1 SGHNT and CDR2 YYREEE (reference sequence). The V and J ends lost 9 bases and 8 bases, in that order; junction bases with no gene match: 9. CDR3 length: 13 residues. CDR3 in amino acids: CATRDRGAEGYTF. The CDR3 DNA sequence: TGTGCCACCAGGGACAGGGGGGCGGAGGGCTACACCTTC.

This sequence joins TRBV7-2 and TRBJ1-4, with a tentative D call TRBD1 (6 bases). From germline, CDR1 is SGHTA and CDR2 FQGNSA. The CDR3 has 18 residues. V lost 0 bases and J 5 bases, leaving 19 bases between the germline ends. CDR3 in DNA: TGTGCCAGCAGCTTAGCGGTCCTTCCCGGGACATCCAATGAAAAACTGTTTTTT. It encodes CASSLAVLPGTSNEKLFF.

The chain employs TRBV9 and TRBJ2-7; D is unresolved. The germline V gene has CDR1 SGDLS and CDR2 YYNGEE. The V end was cut by 5 bases, the J end by 0 bases, with 12 bases between. This CDR3 is 14 amino acids long. The CDR3 DNA sequence: TGTGCCAGCAGACCGACACCGAGCTCCTACGAGCAGTACTTC. It is translated as CASRPTPSSYEQYF.

The chain recombines TRBV11-2 with TRBJ2-7; tentative D call: TRBD2 (5 bases). Germline lookup yields CDR1 SGHAT and CDR2 FQNNGV. Trimming took 3 bases from V and 2 from J, leaving 8 bases between them. The length of the CDR3 is 13 residues. CDR3 sequence reads: CASSFGGTYEQYF. The CDR3 nucleotides are TGTGCCAGCAGCTTCGGAGGCACCTACGAGCAGTACTTC.

The rearrangement joins TRBV9 to TRBJ2-1; 12 positions match TRBD2. Germline lookup yields CDR1 SGDLS and CDR2 YYNGEE. This CDR3 contains 16 residues. Trimming cost V 5 bases and J 8 bases; bases outside gene matches: 11. The CDR3 region is CASSDLAGGLEHEQFF. In DNA form, the CDR3 reads TGTGCCAGCAGTGACCTAGCGGGAGGGCTGGAGCATGAGCAGTTCTTC.

This clone was observed a few times. The gene calls are TRBV10-3 and TRBJ2-3, with a possible D match to TRBD1 (6 bases). The CDR3 is 19 residues long. The ends were cut back, 5 bases at V and 0 bases at J, with 24 bases in the middle. Germline lookup yields CDR1 ENHRY and CDR2 SYGVKD. The CDR3 bases are TGTGCCATCAGTCCCGGGGAGTGGGGGCGAACCTCTAGCACAGATACGCAGTATTTT. It is translated as CAISPGEWGRTSSTDTQYF.

This clone turned up a few times. This rearrangement joins TRBV10-3 to TRBJ2-7, with TRBD1 as a possible D gene (5 bases). The CDR3 has 14 residues. V lost 11 bases to trimming and J lost 5 bases, with 22 bases between them. Per the germline V gene, CDR1 is ENHRY and CDR2 is SYGVKD. CDR3 sequence (DNA): TGTGCCCTGGGTGGGGCAGGCGGTTTTGACGAGCAGTACTTC. Protein: CALGGAGGFDEQYF.

This chain joins TRBV7-6 and TRBJ2-3; D unresolved. This CDR3 is built from 13 residues. Germline V lookup: CDR1 SGHVS, CDR2 FNYEAQ. The V gene lost 5 bases and the J gene lost 2 bases, with 8 bases spanning the gap. CDR3 DNA: TGTGCCAGCAGCCTGCAGTTCACAGATACGCAGTATTTT. Translated: CASSLQFTDTQYF. Filled out from reference TRBV7-6 and TRBJ2-3, the complete variable domain reads GAGVSQSPRYKVTKRGQDVALRCDPISGHVSLYWYRQALGQGPEFLTYFNYEAQQDKSGLPNDRFSAERPEGSISTLTIQRTEQRDSAMYRCASSLQFTDTQYFGPGTRLTVL.

V and J are TRBV6-6 and TRBJ2-3; 7 bases fit TRBD1. CDR1 is MNHNY, CDR2 SVGAGI, per germline (reference sequence). The V segment lost 2 bases and the J segment 5 bases; nucleotides outside the gene matches: 4. The CDR3 spans 14 residues. CDR3 region: CASSYDRAGDTQYF. The CDR3 nucleotides read TGTGCCAGCAGTTACGACAGGGCCGGAGATACGCAGTATTTT.

The chain uses TRBV15 and TRBJ2-7; no clear D gene. The CDR3 consists of 13 residues. V shed 8 bases and J shed 0 bases, with 11 bases lying between them. Looked up from germline, CDR1 is LNHNV and CDR2 is YYDKDF (reference sequence). The CDR3 DNA is TGTGCCACCCGACTTGTGAGCTCCTACGAGCAGTACTTC. Translation gives CATRLVSSYEQYF. The variable domain in full, with the rest retrieved from reference TRBV15 and TRBJ2-7, is DAMVIQNPRYQVTQFGKPVTLSCSQTLNHNVMYWYQQKSSQAPKLLFHYYDKDFNNEADTPDNFQSRRPNTSFCFLDIRSPGLGDTAMYLCATRLVSSYEQYFGPGTRLTVT.

The chain has TRBV27 and TRBJ2-3; 12 nucleotides line up with TRBD2. Germline loops: CDR1 MNHEY, CDR2 SMNVEV (reference sequence). The CDR3 covers 17 residues. V shed 7 bases and J 2 bases; nucleotides not matched to a gene: 10. The CDR3 DNA is TGTGCCAGCAACCCGATACTAGCGGGGGGACTCACAGATACGCAGTATTTT. Protein product: CASNPILAGGLTDTQYF.

This rearrangement joins TRBV2 to TRBJ2-7; 7 bases agree with TRBD1. The CDR3 runs to 14 residues. The germline V gene encodes CDR1 SNHLY and CDR2 FYNNEI. V lost 6 bases to trimming and J lost 3 bases; unmatched junction nucleotides: 8. This CDR3 reads CASSPGGTFYEQYF. The CDR3 region has the DNA TGTGCCAGCAGCCCAGGGGGAACGTTCTACGAGCAGTACTTC.

The CDR3 bases are TGTGCCTGGAGTGAACGCGGTTACGAGCAGTACTTC. Protein product: CAWSERGYEQYF. The chain carries TRBV30 and TRBJ2-5; no clear D gene. The last part of the DNA fits TRBJ2-7 better; the J call may be wrong. Germline V lookup: CDR1 GTSNPN, CDR2 SVGIG (reference sequence). This CDR3 contains 12 residues.

The V and J genes are TRBV6-1 and TRBJ1-5; D gene unclear. Per germline, CDR1 MNHNS and CDR2 SASEGT. V dropped 2 bases and J dropped 5 bases, with 7 bases sitting between them. This CDR3 has 13 residues. The CDR3 here is CASSEYQYQPQHF. DNA of the CDR3: TGTGCCAGCAGTGAATATCAGTATCAGCCCCAGCATTTT.

The count of this clone is one. The rearrangement joins TRBV7-7 to TRBJ2-1; 9 bases are a match to TRBD1. Germline V CDR1 and CDR2: SSHAT, FNYEAQ (reference sequence). Unmatched junction bases numbered 7, after V lost 5 bases and J lost 5 bases. This CDR3 contains 15 residues. Written as DNA, the CDR3 is TGTGCCAGCAGCCCAGGGACAGGGCCGGACAATGAGCAGTTCTTC. Its translation is CASSPGTGPDNEQFF.

There are a few counts of this clone. The chain uses TRBV4-3 and TRBJ2-5, with D uncertain. Germline CDR1 reads LGHNA; CDR2 reads YSLEER. Trimming shortened V by 0 bases and J by 0 bases, and 5 bases separated the two germline ends. This CDR3 comprises 14 residues. DNA for the CDR3: TGCGCCAGCAGCCAAGACAGGAACCAAGAGACCCAGTACTTC. Residues: CASSQDRNQETQYF.

The V gene is TRBV6-6, the J gene TRBJ2-1; no definite D call. V was trimmed by 6 bases and J by 5 bases, leaving 8 bases between them. Germline V CDR1 and CDR2: MNHNY, SVGAGI (reference sequence). This CDR3 spans 12 amino acids. In nucleotides, the CDR3 is TGTGCCAGCAGAAGACTCAACAATGAGCAGTTCTTC. Protein sequence: CASRRLNNEQFF.

The genes are TRBV13 and TRBJ2-5, with 9 bases that match TRBD1. Trimming removed 8 bases from V and 0 bases from J; junction bases left unmatched: 4. Germline CDR1 PRHDT, CDR2 FYEKMQ (reference sequence). The CDR3 totals 14 residues. CDR3 nucleotide sequence: TGTGCCAGCGGACAGGGGCCTTACCAAGAGACCCAGTACTTC. Encoded protein: CASGQGPYQETQYF.

This rearrangement joins TRBV4-3 to TRBJ2-7; 7 bases align to TRBD2. The CDR3 has 15 residues. Germline-derived CDR1 and CDR2 are LGHNA and YSLEER. With V trimmed by 1 base and J by 5 bases, 8 bases remained unmatched. In DNA form, the CDR3 reads TGCGCCAGCAGCCAAGTGCCGGCGGGAGCACACGAGCAGTACTTC. Translated, it gives CASSQVPAGAHEQYF.

V gene TRBV2 combines with J gene TRBJ2-3; possibly TRBD2 for D (5 bases). The CDR3 contains 15 residues. Deletions cut 6 bases from V and 2 bases from J, with 15 bases between. Germline CDR1 SNHLY, CDR2 FYNNEI. CDR3 region: CASREKLENTDTQYF. CDR3 sequence (DNA): TGTGCCAGCAGGGAGAAACTAGAGAACACAGATACGCAGTATTTT. Filled out from reference TRBV2 and TRBJ2-3, the complete variable domain reads EPEVTQTPSHQVTQMGQEVILRCVPISNHLYFYWYRQILGQKVEFLVSFYNNEISEKSEIFDDQFSVERPDGSNFTLKIRSTKLEDSAMYFCASREKLENTDTQYFGPGTRLTVL.

J is TRBJ1-2 and V is TRBV5-1; 9 bases are shared with TRBD1. The V segment lost 2 bases and the J segment 7 bases; nucleotides outside the gene matches: 9. CDR1 SGHRS and CDR2 YFSETQ come from the germline V gene. This CDR3 comprises 15 residues. The CDR3 DNA reads TGCGCCAGCAGCTTAATCGGACAGGGGACGGGTGGCTACACCTTC. This encodes CASSLIGQGTGGYTF.

The rearrangement links TRBV9 to TRBJ1-1; 7 bases fit TRBD1. This CDR3 is built from 13 residues. Germline CDR1 SGDLS, CDR2 YYNGEE. The V and J ends lost 2 bases and 5 bases, in that order; junction bases with no gene match: 3. Here the CDR3 reads CASSVGRGTEAFF. CDR3 DNA sequence: TGTGCCAGCAGCGTCGGCAGGGGGACTGAAGCTTTCTTT. Full variable domain (remainder filled in from reference TRBV9 and TRBJ1-1): DSGVTQTPKHLITATGQRVTLRCSPRSGDLSVYWYQQSLDQGLQFLIQYYNGEERAKGNILERFSAQQFPDLHSELNLSSLELGDSALYFCASSVGRGTEAFFGQGTRLTVV.

The CDR3 here is CASSFTLGVGSPQHF. In DNA, the CDR3 is TGTGCCAGCAGTTTCACATTAGGGGTCGGGTCACCCCAGCATTTT. The genes are TRBV28 and TRBJ1-5, with D tentatively TRBD1 (5 bases). V shed 3 bases and J shed 10 bases, with 19 bases lying between them. The germline V gene encodes CDR1 MDHEN and CDR2 SYDVKM. This CDR3 has 15 amino acids.

The chain links TRBV29-1 to TRBJ2-7; 8 bases fit TRBD1. V was pared by 6 bases and J by 1 base, with 2 bases of the junction left unmatched. The CDR3 contains 12 residues. Germline V gene data show CDR1 as SQVTM and CDR2 as ANQGSEA. In nucleotides, the CDR3 is TGCAGCGTGAGGACAGGGTCCTACGAGCAGTACTTC. Its translation: CSVRTGSYEQYF.